The rows below give T cell receptor beta chains drawn from one sample of a study of identical twins. TCRdb reprocessed the 5' RACE reads via MiXCR and lists one record per CDR3 protein. The table has over 600,000 distinct CDR3 sequences, less than 25% seen once. The sample also formed part of further work on T cells expressing NK-cell markers.

Sequenced sample: PBMCs. The receptors stem from a woman between 18 and 29 years old in good health. Both conserved end residues are part of each CDR3. The D gene is left open where the match is weak. Clone size, where shown, is once, few, many, or a class for clones that have expanded.

J | V | size | D | DNA | CDR3
TRBJ2-7 | TRBV21-1 | NA | NA | TGTGCCAGCAGCAAAGGGGGACAGGTTCCCTACGAGCAGTACTTC | CASSKGGQVPYEQYF
TRBJ2-1 | TRBV15 | few | NA | TGTGCCACCAGCAGAGATCTAGCCCCTAGCTCCTACAATGAGCAGTTCTTC | CATSRDLAPSSYNEQFF
TRBJ2-7 | TRBV4-3 | few | TRBD2 | TGCGCCAGCAGCCTTGGGACTAGCGGGAACTCCTACGAGCAGTACTTC | CASSLGTSGNSYEQYF
TRBJ1-1 | TRBV27 | many | NA | TGTGCCAGCAGTTTAGGGGGACCGAACACTGAAGCTTTCTTT | CASSLGGPNTEAFF
TRBJ2-3 | TRBV3-1 | NA | NA | TGTGCCAGCAGCCCCGGCGGCCACGGTGGGCAGTATTTT | CASSPGGHGGQYF
TRBJ2-3 | TRBV5-1 | many | NA | TGTGCCAGCAGTCCCGGGGGCACAGATACGCAGTATTTT | CASSPGGTDTQYF
TRBJ2-5 | TRBV11-3 | few | TRBD2 | TGTGCCAGCAGCTTAGATCAGGGACTACTCCAAGAGACCCAGTACTTC | CASSLDQGLLQETQYF
TRBJ2-7 | TRBV5-1 | NA | TRBD1 | TGCGCCAGCCAGGGGGACAACTCCTACGAGCAGTACTTC | CASQGDNSYEQYF
TRBJ2-7 | TRBV5-1 | many | TRBD1 | TGTGCCAGTAGGGACAGAGCCTACGAGCAGTACTTC | CASRDRAYEQYF
TRBJ2-1 | TRBV3-1 | NA | NA | TGTGCCAGCAGCGAAGTAAGGGGTGGGTCCTACAATGAGCAGTTCTTC | CASSEVRGGSYNEQFF
TRBJ2-3 | TRBV11-2 | few | NA | TGTGCCAGCAGCCGACTAGTCACAGATACGCAGTATTTT | CASSRLVTDTQYF
TRBJ2-7 | TRBV20-1 | few | NA | TGCAGTGCTAGCAAAGCGGCATACGCCGAGCAGTACTTC | CSASKAAYAEQYF
TRBJ2-3 | TRBV14 | once | TRBD2 | TGTGCCAGCAGCCAACCCCGGGGGACTAGCGGGGGCCGCACAGATACGCAGTATTTT | CASSQPRGTSGGRTDTQYF
TRBJ1-2 | TRBV29-1 | NA | TRBD1 | TGCAGCGTTGGGGGACAGGGGGCCTATGGCTACACCTTC | CSVGGQGAYGYTF
TRBJ1-1 | TRBV9 | few | NA | TGTGCCAGCAGCGGAGACGGGTATGAAGCTTTCTTT | CASSGDGYEAFF
TRBJ2-5 | TRBV5-5 | NA | NA | TGTGCCAGCAGCCCCGGGACCGGCGTCGTGGAGACCCAGTACTTC | CASSPGTGVVETQYF
TRBJ2-1 | TRBV12-2 | once | NA | TGTGCAAGTCGCCCTATGGTAAGCGGGAGGGCCGGTGTTGAGCAGTTCTTC | CASRPMVSGRAGVEQFF
TRBJ1-2 | TRBV5-1 | NA | TRBD1 | TGCGCCAGCAGCCCAGGGACAGTTGATACCTTCCTTGGCTACACCTTC | CASSPGTVDTFLGYTF
TRBJ1-2 | TRBV20-1 | few | NA | TGCAGTGCTAGCGTAGACCTATATGTTGGCTACACCTTC | CSASVDLYVGYTF
TRBJ2-2 | TRBV11-1 | few | NA | TGTGCCAGCAGCACCCAGTACCTACAGGGAGTGAACACCGGGGAGCTGTTTTTT | CASSTQYLQGVNTGELFF
TRBJ2-7 | TRBV6-1 | few | NA | TGTGCCAGCAGTGCCTCTGGCCGAGTGCCCTACGAGCAGTACTTC | CASSASGRVPYEQYF
TRBJ2-3 | TRBV4-1 | once | TRBD2 | TGCGCCAGCAGCCAAGGTCGTTTGGGCGGGGGGGCTACAGATACGCAGTATTTT | CASSQGRLGGGATDTQYF
TRBJ1-6 | TRBV5-1 | NA | TRBD1 | TGCGCCAGCAAAAGGGGGCAACCTAATTCACCCCTCCACTTT | CASKRGQPNSPLHF
TRBJ2-1 | TRBV20-1 | NA | TRBD2 | TGCAGTGCTAGAGATTCAGCTAGCGGGAGAGCGGCGTTTGGAAATGAGCAGTTCTTC | CSARDSASGRAAFGNEQFF
TRBJ2-1 | TRBV18 | NA | NA | TGTGCCAGCTCACCACCTGGGACGGTGAGTGGTGAGCAGTTCTTC | CASSPPGTVSGEQFF
TRBJ2-5 | TRBV20-1 | few | NA | TGCAGTGCTAGAGACACGCAGATTGCAGAGACCCAGTACTTC | CSARDTQIAETQYF
TRBJ1-2 | TRBV7-9 | few | NA | TGTGCCAGCAGCCCCGGGCAGACGAACAACTATGGCTACACCTTC | CASSPGQTNNYGYTF
TRBJ2-1 | TRBV11-2 | NA | TRBD2 | TGTGCCAGCAGCCCCCTATCGGGGGGAGGTGAGCAGTTCTTC | CASSPLSGGGEQFF
TRBJ1-3 | TRBV6-1 | few | NA | TGTGCCAGCAGATCGACAGTCTCTGGAAACACCATATATTTT | CASRSTVSGNTIYF
TRBJ2-1 | TRBV25-1 | NA | NA | TGTGCCAGCAGTGAGGTGGGATGGAATGAGCAGTTCTTC | CASSEVGWNEQFF
TRBJ2-5 | TRBV7-2 | few | NA | TGTGCAGTCCGGGGGGCCGATCAAGAGACCCAGTACTTC | CAVRGADQETQYF
TRBJ2-3 | TRBV6-2/TRBV6-3 | NA | NA | TGTGCCAGCAGCACGCCCAAGCGGATCCGCACAGATACGCAGTATTTT | CASSTPKRIRTDTQYF
TRBJ2-3 | TRBV20-1 | NA | TRBD2 | TGCAGTGCTAGAGTAAGCGGGAACACAGATACGCAGTATTTT | CSARVSGNTDTQYF
TRBJ2-7 | TRBV10-3 | few | TRBD2 | TGTGCCATCAGTGAGCCACTAGCGGGAGGGACCGAGCAGTACTTC | CAISEPLAGGTEQYF
TRBJ2-2 | TRBV7-9 | few | NA | TGTGCCAGCAGCTTAGCGCTTAGGGCAGGATCCGGGGAGCTGTTTTTT | CASSLALRAGSGELFF
TRBJ2-1 | TRBV5-1 | NA | NA | TGCGCCAGCAGCTTGTTCAGCGCCCGAGGGGAGCAGTTCTTC | CASSLFSARGEQFF
TRBJ2-5 | TRBV5-6 | NA | NA | TGTGCCAGCAGCTTCAGGTCCAGGGAAGGCCGGGGCCAGTACTTC | CASSFRSREGRGQYF
TRBJ2-5 | TRBV5-1 | NA | NA | TGCGCCAGCAGGCAAACTGGGACGGTCCTCGGGACCCAGTACTTC | CASRQTGTVLGTQYF
TRBJ2-4 | TRBV7-9 | NA | NA | TGTGCCAGCAGCTTAGCGAGCGCCTCCGGAGCCAAAAACATTCAGTACTTC | CASSLASASGAKNIQYF
TRBJ2-3 | TRBV10-3 | NA | NA | TGTGCCATCTCGGGTATCGCAGATACGCAGTATTTT | CAISGIADTQYF
TRBJ1-4 | TRBV7-6 | NA | TRBD1 | TGTGCCAGCAGCCCCGGGACAGACATTTTATTAACTAATGAAAAACTGTTTTTT | CASSPGTDILLTNEKLFF
TRBJ2-5 | TRBV7-6 | few | TRBD2 | TGTGCCAGCAGCTTAGGAGCGGGGGGGCGAAAGACCCAGTACTTC | CASSLGAGGRKTQYF
TRBJ2-1 | TRBV5-1 | few | NA | TGCGCCAGCAGCTTGTTGAGCGGAGCCTACAATGAGCAGTTCTTC | CASSLLSGAYNEQFF
TRBJ2-7 | TRBV6-1 | few | NA | TGTGCCAGCGGACCCCAACCCTCCTACGAGCAGTACTTC | CASGPQPSYEQYF
TRBJ1-5 | TRBV20-1 | NA | NA | TGCAGTGCTAGAACCGGGGGGCAGCCCCAGCATTTT | CSARTGGQPQHF
TRBJ2-7 | TRBV4-3 | few | NA | TGCGCCAGCAGCCAAGAGAGGAGGAGTAGGCAGTACTTC | CASSQERRSRQYF
TRBJ2-5 | TRBV18 | NA | NA | TGTGCCAGCCTCAGGGACCAACAAGAGACCCAGTACTTC | CASLRDQQETQYF
TRBJ2-5 | TRBV13 | NA | TRBD1 | TGTGCCAGCAGCCGACGGACAGGGGGCGCCGAGACCCAGTACTTC | CASSRRTGGAETQYF